This T cell receptor (beta chain) was captured in a study of T-cell reconstitution after alpha-beta-depleted transplantation in children. Broader study findings: Several hundred expanded graft clones reportedly were the source of alpha-beta T cells about two months after transplant. Once a year had passed after transplant, T-cell counts and diversity came mostly from newly produced T cells.

Turning to this clonotype: Its antigen is not identified.

Unique molecular identifiers tagged the TCRbeta library. MiXCR, applied by TCRdb to the PCR reads, yields one record per CDR3 protein. The sample has 800,000 to 1,000,000 distinct CDR3 sequences, around 30% seen once. Specimen: PBMCs, mostly from graft donor cells, collected 360 days after TCRalphabeta/CD19-depleted stem cell transplant. The sequence derives from a boy less than two years old who had a stem cell transplant for SCID, so the T cells may come from the graft donor.

The CDR3 reads CASKVTGELFF. CDR3 in DNA: TGTGCCAGCAAGGTCACCGGGGAGCTGTTTTTT. The V and J genes are TRBV12-3 or TRBV12-4 and TRBJ2-2; D gene uncertain. Trimming shortened V by 7 bases and J by 4 bases, and 4 bases separated the two germline ends. CDR3 size: 11 residues.